This T cell receptor beta chain appears in the sequencing data of a study of early T cells in non-severe SARS-CoV-2 infection. Overall study: Sequencing of bulk RNA from unsorted whole blood was done, without chain pairing. The study's findings and limits: There was a bias toward anti-spike CD8 responses in VDJdb matching, which missed private and CD4 specificities.

The protocol attached unique molecular identifiers to individual cDNA molecules. MiXCR, applied by TCRdb to the 5' RACE reads, yields one record per CDR3 protein. Of 120,000 or so distinct CDR3 sequences listed, roughly an eighth were seen once; the top ten hold 3% to 4.5%. This clonotype was detected many times. What it recognizes is unknown. Germline loops: CDR1 SGHTA, CDR2 FQGNSA. The CDR3 consists of 15 residues. V shed 4 bases and J 7 bases; nucleotides not matched to a gene: 4. The TCR was taken from an adult who was a healthcare worker with PCR-confirmed SARS-CoV-2 infection or an uninfected control (not recorded which). The sequenced sample was whole blood, obtained at baseline. The chain joins TRBV7-2 to TRBJ2-3; the match to TRBD2 covers 14 bases. The DNA for the CDR3 is TGTGCCAGCAGCTATGGACTAGCGGGAGGCTATACGCAGTATTTT. This gives the protein CASSYGLAGGYTQYF.